The 28 T cell receptor beta chains below were found in one sample sequenced in a study of shared clonotypes between healthy human individuals. The table came from immunoSEQ multiplex PCR; TCRdb's copy has only in-frame clones and leaves some out. The top ten clones hold roughly 1.2% of a sample with some 1.5 million clones, more than 95% of them seen once. The sequenced sample consisted of naive CD4+ T cells sorted from blood. Sample subset: CD45RA+ positively selected. These TCRs come from a young man in good health.

The chain is built from TRBV6-1 and TRBJ2-7; no reliable D call. V lost 4 bases to trimming and J lost 0 bases, with 10 bases between them. The germline gives CDR1 MNHNS, CDR2 SASEGT. CDR3 size: 14 residues. The CDR3 loop reads CASSATFLSYEQYF. The CDR3 coding sequence is TGTGCCAGCAGTGCCACTTTCCTCTCCTACGAGCAGTACTTC.

The V gene is TRBV5-5, the J gene TRBJ2-1; D is ambiguous. Germline V CDR1 and CDR2: SGHKS, YYEKEE (reference sequence). The V end was cut by 0 bases, the J end by 0 bases, with 10 bases between. The CDR3 consists of 16 residues. This CDR3 is CASSLDRQNSYNEQFF. The CDR3 DNA reads TGTGCCAGCAGCTTGGATCGGCAAAACTCCTACAATGAGCAGTTCTTC.

The chain uses TRBV18 and TRBJ2-2; TRBD2 aligns across 10 bases. Germline CDR1 reads KGHSH; CDR2 reads LQKENI. The junction had 10 bases not matched to a gene; V was cut back by 7 bases and J by 5 bases. The CDR3 extends over 16 amino acids. The CDR3 nucleotides read TGTGCCAGCTTACCCCCTAGCGGGAGAGGTACCGGGGAGCTGTTTTTT. Translating it yields CASLPPSGRGTGELFF. The whole variable domain, remainder taken from reference TRBV18 and TRBJ2-2, is NAGVMQNPRHLVRRRGQEARLRCSPMKGHSHVYWYRQLPEEGLKFMVYLQKENIIDESGMPKERFSAEFPKEGPSILRIQQVVRGDSAAYFCASLPPSGRGTGELFFGEGSRLTVL.

In regard to this clone: The sample carries other DNA sequences with the same CDR3. CDR3: CASSEAGVYEQYF. CDR3 DNA: TGCGCCAGCAGTGAGGCGGGGGTATACGAGCAGTACTTC. The V gene is TRBV10-1, the J gene TRBJ2-7; TRBD2 matches at 7 bases. CDR3 length equals 13 residues. Germline-derived CDR1 and CDR2 are WNHNN and SYGVQD (reference sequence). V lost 2 bases and J lost 4; bases outside the gene matches: 2.

This clone occurred once. The chain has TRBV5-1 and TRBJ2-3; 8 bases agree with TRBD2. The V and J ends lost 6 bases and 4 bases, in that order; junction bases with no gene match: 10. This CDR3 is built from 15 residues. CDR1 and CDR2 (germline): SGHRS, YFSETQ. The DNA for the CDR3 is TGCGCCAGCACAGAGCGGGAGTCTGGCGCAGATACGCAGTATTTT. It encodes CASTERESGADTQYF.

This chain uses TRBV7-2 with TRBJ2-6, with D unclear. The CDR3 extends over 17 amino acids. The V end lost 2 bases, the J end lost 1 base, and 12 bases lay between the germline ends. The germline V gene has CDR1 SGHTA and CDR2 FQGNSA. CDR3 nucleotide sequence: TGTGCCAGCAGCTTATCCACTTACAGTTCTGGGGCCAACGTCCTGACTTTC. Translation: CASSLSTYSSGANVLTF.

The chain recombines TRBV19 with TRBJ1-2; the match to TRBD1 covers 7 bases. This CDR3 has 15 amino acids. Unmatched junction bases numbered 9, after V lost 6 bases and J lost 2 bases. Germline CDR1 LNHDA, CDR2 SQIVND (reference sequence). The CDR3 region has the DNA TGTGCCAGTAGACCCCCGGGACAGACAAACTATGGCTACACCTTC. Its protein is CASRPPGQTNYGYTF.

V usage is TRBV7-6 and J usage is TRBJ2-5, with TRBD1 matching over 7 bases. CDR1 SGHVS and CDR2 FNYEAQ come from the germline V gene. The V segment lost 6 bases and the J segment 5 bases; nucleotides outside the gene matches: 6. The CDR3 consists of 13 residues. Written as DNA, the CDR3 is TGTGCCAGCAGTGCAGGGGGTGGGGAGACCCAGTACTTC. Encoded protein: CASSAGGGETQYF.

In nucleotides, the CDR3 is TGTGCCAGCAGCGTAGGGGGAAGGGGGGACCCGTATGGCTACACCTTC. This translates into CASSVGGRGDPYGYTF. J is TRBJ1-2 and V is TRBV9, with a weak D call TRBD1 (6 bases). Germline V CDR1 and CDR2: SGDLS, YYNGEE. V was cut by 0 bases and J by 5 bases, with 17 bases left in between. There are 16 residues in the CDR3.

This chain links TRBV7-2 with TRBJ1-4, with D maybe TRBD1 (5 bases). Germline V gives CDR1 SGHTA, CDR2 FQGNSA. Trimming removed 10 bases from V and 10 bases from J, with 22 bases in between. This CDR3 comprises 14 residues. The CDR3 region is CATSLQASAGKLFF. The DNA for the CDR3 is TGTGCCACCTCTTTACAGGCATCTGCGGGAAAACTGTTTTTT.

The chain couples TRBV28 to TRBJ1-2; 7 positions match TRBD1. With 5 bases clipped from V and 12 bases from J, the junction kept 12 bases outside the gene matches. CDR1 and CDR2 (germline): MDHEN, SYDVKM. The CDR3 spans 13 residues. The DNA of the CDR3 is TGTGCCAGCAGTCCCCTTGACAGGGTCGATCACACCTTC. Protein: CASSPLDRVDHTF.

The chain uses TRBV28 and TRBJ2-7, with 8 bases matching TRBD2. CDR3 length: 15 residues. Germline V CDR1 and CDR2: MDHEN, SYDVKM. The ends lost 7 bases at V and 2 bases at J; junction bases unmatched: 10. CDR3 DNA: TGTGCCAGCACCCAAGCGGGAGCGGGAGCCTACGAGCAGTACTTC. Its protein is CASTQAGAGAYEQYF.

J is TRBJ1-2 and V is TRBV18; D gene unclear. CDR3 length: 13 amino acids. Deletions cut 5 bases from V and 6 bases from J, with 13 bases between. Germline values: CDR1 KGHSH, CDR2 LQKENI. The CDR3 DNA reads as TGTGCCAGCTCATCCCTTCCTGGGGATGGCTACACCTTC. Amino acid sequence: CASSSLPGDGYTF.

CDR3 protein: CASSIWTSGAYEQYF. The CDR3, as DNA: TGTGCCAGTAGTATCTGGACTAGCGGTGCCTACGAGCAGTACTTC. The chain couples TRBV19 to TRBJ2-7, with 10 bases matching TRBD2. Germline trimming cut 3 bases from V and 2 bases from J; bases unmatched to any gene: 4. The CDR3 extends over 15 amino acids. Germline CDR1 is LNHDA and CDR2 is SQIVND (reference sequence).

This chain uses TRBV28 with TRBJ1-1; no clear D gene. Trimming stripped 6 bases from V and 1 base from J, with 9 bases between. This CDR3 is 13 amino acids long. Germline V gives CDR1 MDHEN, CDR2 SYDVKM. The CDR3 DNA reads TGTGCCAGCAGGGATAAACAGAACACTGAAGCTTTCTTT. Its translation: CASRDKQNTEAFF.

This chain uses TRBV10-2 with TRBJ2-3, with unresolved D. The CDR3 contains 12 residues. The germline CDR1 and CDR2 sequences are WSHSY and SAAADI. The germline V and J ends were trimmed by 6 bases and 3 bases, with 7 bases remaining between them. The CDR3: CASSAITDTQYF. In DNA, the CDR3 is TGCGCCAGCAGCGCTATAACAGATACGCAGTATTTT.

The genes are TRBV4-1 and TRBJ2-4, with 12 bases matching TRBD2. Losses at the gene ends were 2 bases for V and 2 bases for J; bases not matched to a gene: 4. The CDR3 covers 17 residues. Germline lookup yields CDR1 MGHRA and CDR2 YSYEKL. CDR3 in DNA: TGCGCCAGCAGCCAAAGCGGACTAGCGGGAACCAAAAACATTCAGTACTTC. The encoded protein is CASSQSGLAGTKNIQYF.

Concerning this clone: Germline is not matched at one junction end, which may reflect a read error. The genes are TRBV5-3 and TRBJ2-7; D ambiguous. TRBV5-3 belongs to the ORF category, with a function that is uncertain. This CDR3 comprises 10 residues. Written as DNA, the CDR3 is TGTGCCAGAGGTAACAGTCTGATCTCATTC. It yields the protein CARGNSLISF.

This sequence joins TRBV27 and TRBJ1-5; 8 bases match TRBD1. The CDR3 is 16 residues long. The J segment lost 7 bases and the V segment lost 2 bases, leaving 10 bases of the junction unmatched. Germline loops: CDR1 MNHEY, CDR2 SMNVEV (reference sequence). The CDR3 DNA reads TGTGCCAGCAGTTTACTTGGACAGGGCCGAGGCCAGCCCCAGCATTTT. It encodes CASSLLGQGRGQPQHF.

This chain links TRBV7-2 with TRBJ2-1, with TRBD2 matching over 8 bases. Germline CDR1 SGHTA, CDR2 FQGNSA. J was trimmed by 0 bases and V by 5 bases; bases with no gene match: 6. The CDR3 is 16 residues long. The CDR3 protein is CASSPKGLVSYNEQFF. CDR3 DNA sequence: TGTGCCAGCAGCCCAAAGGGACTAGTCTCCTACAATGAGCAGTTCTTC.

This rearrangement joins TRBV6-5 to TRBJ1-1; D is perhaps TRBD1 (6 bases). V was cut by 6 bases and J by 0 bases, with 11 bases left in between. The CDR3 consists of 14 residues. Germline V gene data show CDR1 as MNHEY and CDR2 as SVGAGI. The CDR3 sequence: CASSRTVMNTEAFF. The CDR3 DNA sequence: TGTGCCAGCAGCCGGACAGTTATGAACACTGAAGCTTTCTTT.

CDR3 DNA sequence: TGTGCCAGCAGGAGGGCTAGCGGGAGATCCTACAATGAGCAGTTCTTC. Translated: CASRRASGRSYNEQFF. V usage is TRBV28 and J usage is TRBJ2-1; TRBD2 agrees at 10 bases. The CDR3 sequence is 16 residues long. J was trimmed by 1 base and V by 6 bases; bases with no gene match: 6. Looked up from germline, CDR1 is MDHEN and CDR2 is SYDVKM.

This clone appeared a single time. The chain has TRBV14 and TRBJ2-7; the D gene is possibly TRBD1 (6 bases). The CDR3 loop spans 15 amino acids. In germline, CDR1 is SGHDN, CDR2 FVKESK. The germline V and J ends were trimmed by 3 bases and 4 bases, with 16 bases remaining between them. CDR3: CASSHLRDTQYEQYF. Written as DNA, the CDR3 is TGTGCCAGCAGCCATCTACGGGACACACAATACGAGCAGTACTTC.

The chain employs TRBV7-2 and TRBJ2-7, with 10 bases aligning to TRBD2. V lost 2 bases and J lost 1; bases outside the gene matches: 5. The germline CDR1 and CDR2 sequences are SGHTA and FQGNSA. The CDR3 covers 16 residues. CDR3 sequence reads: CASSLRLAGVSYEQYF. CDR3 nucleotide sequence: TGTGCCAGCAGCTTAAGGCTAGCGGGAGTGTCCTACGAGCAGTACTTC.

The rearrangement uses TRBV4-3 and TRBJ2-7, with a tentative D call TRBD1 (6 bases). CDR3 size: 14 residues. Trimming stripped 1 base from V and 4 bases from J, with 11 bases between. CDR1 is LGHNA and CDR2 is YSLEER in the germline V gene. The CDR3 region is CASSQAPGQYEQYF. CDR3 in DNA: TGCGCCAGCAGCCAAGCCCCGGGACAATACGAGCAGTACTTC.

Here the CDR3 reads CASSDGTGGIEQFF. As DNA, the CDR3 is TGTGCCAGCAGTGATGGGACAGGGGGGATTGAGCAGTTCTTC. This chain uses TRBV6-1 with TRBJ2-1; TRBD1 agrees at 11 bases. Germline V gene data show CDR1 as MNHNS and CDR2 as SASEGT. This CDR3 comprises 14 residues. Trimming removed 3 bases from V and 9 bases from J; junction bases left unmatched: 4.

This clone has just a few counts. The chain uses TRBV9 and TRBJ1-4; no reliable D call. The CDR3 runs to 14 residues. Trimming removed 2 bases at V and 10 bases at J, with 15 bases between. CDR1 is SGDLS, CDR2 YYNGEE, per germline. The CDR3 region is CASSVFPGAGKLFF. The CDR3, as DNA: TGTGCCAGCAGCGTTTTTCCGGGAGCTGGAAAACTGTTTTTT.

The V gene is TRBV7-2, the J gene TRBJ2-1; unclear D gene. CDR1 is SGHTA and CDR2 is FQGNSA in the germline V gene. The CDR3 has 15 residues. Trimming shortened V by 1 base and J by 4 bases, and 11 bases separated the two germline ends. The chain's CDR3 is CASSLVIGTYNEQFF. As DNA, the CDR3 is TGTGCCAGCAGCTTAGTTATAGGAACATACAATGAGCAGTTCTTC.